Included here is one TCR beta chain sequence, with context. Its antigen is not known. Receiving focal radiation plus CTLA-4 blockade with ipilimumab were patients who had chemo-refractory metastatic non-small-cell lung cancer. This record belongs to a study of radiotherapy plus CTLA-4 blockade in lung cancer. Study-wide background: Disease control reached more than 25%, with objective responses in roughly 17%. Findings and limits, study-wide: TCR clones of tumor origin grew in blood after radiotherapy plus ipilimumab. Early clonal dynamics of blood T cells, together with interferon-beta, were reported as the best response predictor.

The repertoire was sequenced with immunoSEQ multiplex PCR; TCRdb's copy has only in-frame clones and lacks some. The sample holds around 99,000 clones, 85% to 90% seen once. Trimming at V came to 4 bases and at J to 5 bases, leaving 10 bases not matched to a gene. Germline V CDR1 and CDR2: SGHNT, YYREEE (reference sequence). The CDR3 runs 18 residues. J is TRBJ2-2 and V is TRBV5-4; TRBD2 matches 14 bases. The receptor was derived from a human donor with non-small cell lung cancer that progressed on radiotherapy plus ipilimumab. This specimen was peripheral blood, taken from a patient treated with radiotherapy plus ipilimumab. In DNA form, the CDR3 reads TGTGCCAGCAGCCCCGGGGGGACTAGCGGGAGAAGAACCGGGGAGCTGTTTTTT. Its translation: CASSPGGTSGRRTGELFF.